This T cell receptor beta chain was sequenced for a study of blood T cell repertoires in COVID-19. Study information: The analysed material was cDNA or gDNA that came from T cells, B-cell-depleted T cells, or PBMCs.

Germline values: CDR1 ENHRY, CDR2 SYGVKD. The CDR3 consists of 14 residues. The V and J ends lost 7 bases and 4 bases respectively, with 16 bases between them. The authors' processing: How many nucleated cells were present was estimated from reference gene primer amplification. Sequenced by immunoSEQ multiplex PCR; TCRdb stores in-frame clones only, minus some. V and J calls and clone size are as listed in that table; D and trimming were resolved from the DNA. This table holds over 50,000 clones, about 91% found once. This clonotype originated in a man aged 50 or older with active COVID-19. The gene calls are TRBV10-3 and TRBJ1-1; perhaps TRBD1 as D (6 bases). The sample comprised peripheral blood. The DNA for the CDR3 is TGTGCCATCAAGGGAACTACAGGGACCACTGAAGCTTTCTTT. Protein product: CAIKGTTGTTEAFF.